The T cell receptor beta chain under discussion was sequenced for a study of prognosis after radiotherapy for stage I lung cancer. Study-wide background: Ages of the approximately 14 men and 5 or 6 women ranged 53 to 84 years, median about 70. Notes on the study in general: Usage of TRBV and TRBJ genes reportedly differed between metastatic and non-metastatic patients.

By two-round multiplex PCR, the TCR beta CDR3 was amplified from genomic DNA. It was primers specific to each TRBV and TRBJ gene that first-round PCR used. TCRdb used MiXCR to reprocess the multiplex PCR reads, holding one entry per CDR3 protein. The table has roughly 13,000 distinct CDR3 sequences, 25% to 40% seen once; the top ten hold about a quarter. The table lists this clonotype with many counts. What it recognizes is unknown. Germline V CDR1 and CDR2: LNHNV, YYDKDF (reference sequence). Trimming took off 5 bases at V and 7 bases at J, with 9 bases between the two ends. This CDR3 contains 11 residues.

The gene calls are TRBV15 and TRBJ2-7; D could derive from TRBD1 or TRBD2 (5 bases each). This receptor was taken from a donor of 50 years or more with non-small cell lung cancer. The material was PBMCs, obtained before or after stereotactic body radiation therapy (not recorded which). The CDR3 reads CATSWGWEQYF. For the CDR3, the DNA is TGTGCCACCAGCTGGGGGTGGGAGCAGTACTTC. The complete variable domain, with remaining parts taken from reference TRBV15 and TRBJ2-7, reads DAMVIQNPRYQVTQFGKPVTLSCSQTLNHNVMYWYQQKSSQAPKLLFHYYDKDFNNEADTPDNFQSRRPNTSFCFLDIRSPGLGDTAMYLCATSWGWEQYFGPGTRLTVT.